The 16 T cell receptor beta chains reported below all come from one sample, sequenced in a study of cytomegalovirus exposure and HLA in healthy donors. This PCR relied on a set of 60 Vbeta primers and 13 Jbeta primers. This table comes from immunoSEQ multiplex PCR, and its TCRdb copy is limited to in-frame clones, with some not included. The data contain some 130,000 clones, approximately 80% of them singletons. The sequenced sample was PBMCs. The source of these receptors is a man aged 45 to 65 in good health and CMV-seronegative.

Worth noting for this clone: The sample holds other DNA sequences that translate to the same CDR3. The rearrangement joins TRBV28 to TRBJ1-2, with TRBD1 matching 7 bases. Germline V gene data show CDR1 as MDHEN and CDR2 as SYDVKM. The length of the CDR3 is 13 residues. J was trimmed by 8 bases and V by 1 base; bases with no gene match: 4. The CDR3, as DNA: TGTGCCAGCAGTTTATCCGGGACAGCCGGCTACACCTTC. Translating it yields CASSLSGTAGYTF.

The chain joins TRBV9 to TRBJ2-7; D not resolved. Trimming pared 4 bases from V and 2 bases from J, leaving 13 bases between. This CDR3 is 14 amino acids long. Germline values: CDR1 SGDLS, CDR2 YYNGEE. The CDR3 nucleotides read TGTGCCAGCAGCACCAGCCCGGGTCCCTACGAGCAGTACTTC. Protein product: CASSTSPGPYEQYF.

This clone has a handful of counts. The chain combines TRBV6-5 with TRBJ2-7; 10 positions agree with TRBD2. This CDR3 comprises 15 residues. Trimming cost V 6 bases and J 2 bases; bases outside gene matches: 7. Germline CDR1 reads MNHEY; CDR2 reads SVGAGI. CDR3 DNA sequence: TGTGCCAGCAGACGCCTAGCGGGAGTCCCCTACGAGCAGTACTTC. It encodes CASRRLAGVPYEQYF.

The V call is TRBV2, the J call TRBJ1-4; 8 bases are shared with TRBD1. This CDR3 is 14 amino acids long. J gave up 8 bases and V 5 bases, and 7 bases lay outside the gene matches. Germline-derived CDR1 and CDR2 are SNHLY and FYNNEI. The chain's CDR3 is CASSTNRQGEKLFF. In DNA form, the CDR3 reads TGTGCCAGCAGTACCAACCGACAGGGGGAAAAACTGTTTTTT.

Details on this clone: Here the CDR3 omits its conserved ending phenylalanine or tryptophan, so a read error is the likely source. DNA for the CDR3: TGTGCCAGCAGTTCTACAGGGTTAGATGTTCGCACTGAAGCTTTCCTT. Translated, it gives CASSSTGLDVRTEAFL. The chain carries TRBV6-6 and TRBJ1-1, with TRBD1 as a possible D gene (6 bases). This CDR3 is 16 amino acids long. Trimming removed 4 bases at V and 4 bases at J, with 19 bases between. Germline V gene sequence: CDR1 MNHNY, CDR2 SVGAGI (reference sequence).

The rearrangement links TRBV5-4 to TRBJ2-2; 9 nucleotides agree with TRBD1. In germline, CDR1 is SGHNT, CDR2 YYREEE (reference sequence). Trimming at V came to 0 bases and at J to 7 bases, leaving 4 bases not matched to a gene. The CDR3 covers 15 residues. CDR3 DNA: TGTGCCAGCAGCTTGGCGGACAGGGGCGGCGGGGAGCTGTTTTTT. Residues: CASSLADRGGGELFF.

V gene TRBV6-1 combines with J gene TRBJ2-1; possible D gene TRBD1, 6 bases. Trimming took off 0 bases at V and 7 bases at J, with 13 bases between the two ends. The CDR3 has 15 amino acids. Looked up from germline, CDR1 is MNHNS and CDR2 is SASEGT. In DNA form, the CDR3 reads TGTGCCAGCAGTGAAGCTAGTGGGGGACATAATGAGCAGTTCTTC. Translating it yields CASSEASGGHNEQFF.

The CDR3 DNA is TGTGCCATCAGTGAGTTCAGCGGGAGGGATGAAGAGACCCAGTACTTC. The encoded protein is CAISEFSGRDEETQYF. The chain employs TRBV10-3 and TRBJ2-5, with TRBD2 matching over 10 bases. The CDR3 contains 16 residues. CDR1 and CDR2 from the germline V gene are ENHRY and SYGVKD. J was trimmed by 3 bases and V by 1 base; bases with no gene match: 5.

The chain uses TRBV27 and TRBJ1-5, with TRBD1 matching 9 bases. J lost 7 bases, V lost 4 bases, and 5 bases had no gene match. Germline-derived CDR1 and CDR2 are MNHEY and SMNVEV (reference sequence). CDR3 length: 14 residues. The CDR3 spells CASSSGTGRQPQHF. CDR3 DNA sequence: TGTGCCAGCAGTTCCGGGACAGGGCGGCAGCCCCAGCATTTT.

The genes are TRBV6-6 and TRBJ2-2, with no clear D. Trimming took off 5 bases at V and 0 bases at J, with 7 bases between the two ends. This CDR3 spans 14 amino acids. CDR1 MNHNY and CDR2 SVGAGI come from the germline V gene (reference sequence). The CDR3 region is CASSEASNTGELFF. CDR3 nucleotide sequence: TGTGCCAGCAGTGAGGCTTCGAACACCGGGGAGCTGTTTTTT.

The CDR3 DNA reads as TGCGCCAGCAGTGAGGGGATGTCGGGGGCAGATACGCAGTATTTT. Translated: CASSEGMSGADTQYF. The chain carries TRBV10-1 and TRBJ2-3, with TRBD2 as a possible D gene (6 bases). CDR1 and CDR2 from the germline V gene are WNHNN and SYGVQD (reference sequence). Trimming took off 2 bases at V and 4 bases at J, with 13 bases between the two ends. The CDR3 sequence is 15 residues long.

The chain joins TRBV29-1 to TRBJ1-2; tentative D call: TRBD1 (6 bases). This CDR3 has 12 residues. V lost 7 bases, J lost 3 bases, and 12 bases lay in between. CDR1 and CDR2 (germline): SQVTM, ANQGSEA. The CDR3 coding sequence is TGCAGCGCCCGGACAGCCTACTATGGCTACACCTTC. Translating it yields CSARTAYYGYTF.

This rearrangement joins TRBV21-1 to TRBJ2-7; no check of the table's D call, TRBD1, against the DNA was made. TRBV21-1 is termed a pseudogene. The CDR3 is 14 residues long. The CDR3 sequence: CASIQDRLTYEQYF. DNA for the CDR3: TGTGCCAGCATCCAAGACAGGCTAACCTACGAGCAGTACTTC.

The chain employs TRBV5-4 and TRBJ2-1; 8 positions agree with TRBD2. J was trimmed by 1 base and V by 1 base; bases with no gene match: 7. CDR3 length equals 17 residues. Germline V CDR1 and CDR2: SGHNT, YYREEE (reference sequence). CDR3 bases: TGTGCCAGCAGCTTGAATGAGTTAGCGGGATCCTACAATGAGCAGTTCTTC. Translating gives CASSLNELAGSYNEQFF.

The chain joins TRBV7-8 to TRBJ2-1, with 7 bases fitting TRBD1. In germline, CDR1 is SGHVS, CDR2 FQNEAQ. V was pared by 0 bases and J by 0 bases, with 8 bases of the junction left unmatched. This CDR3 has 18 amino acids. As DNA, the CDR3 is TGTGCCAGCAGCTTAGCCAACCGGGACAGACTCTCCTACAATGAGCAGTTCTTC. This translates into CASSLANRDRLSYNEQFF.

This clone was counted once. The chain has TRBV10-3 and TRBJ2-7; 10 bases agree with TRBD2. The J segment lost 2 bases and the V segment lost 0 bases, leaving 13 bases of the junction unmatched. The germline CDR1 and CDR2 sequences are ENHRY and SYGVKD. The CDR3 extends over 19 amino acids. The CDR3 sequence is CAISESRTGRTSGTYEQYF. The CDR3 DNA follows: TGTGCCATCAGTGAGTCGAGGACAGGGCGTACTAGCGGGACCTACGAGCAGTACTTC.